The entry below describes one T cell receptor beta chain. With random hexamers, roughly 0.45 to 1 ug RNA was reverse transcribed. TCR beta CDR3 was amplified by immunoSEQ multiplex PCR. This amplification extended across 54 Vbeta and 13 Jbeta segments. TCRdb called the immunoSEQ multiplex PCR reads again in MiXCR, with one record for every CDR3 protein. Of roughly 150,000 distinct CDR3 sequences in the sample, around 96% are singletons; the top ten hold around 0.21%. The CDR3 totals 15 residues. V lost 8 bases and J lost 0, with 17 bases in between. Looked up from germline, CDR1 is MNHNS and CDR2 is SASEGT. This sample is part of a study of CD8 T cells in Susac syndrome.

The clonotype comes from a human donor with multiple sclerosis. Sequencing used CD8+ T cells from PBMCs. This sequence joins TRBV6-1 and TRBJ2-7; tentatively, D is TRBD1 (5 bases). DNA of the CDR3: TGTGCCAGCTGTCGAGACAGATCCTCCTCCTACGAGCAGTACTTC. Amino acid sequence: CASCRDRSSSYEQYF.